The sequence of this T cell receptor beta chain was determined in a study of T cells after yellow fever vaccination. On the study more broadly: For low cell numbers, libraries were made with SMART-Seq v4 Ultra Low Input.

Germline values: CDR1 SGHDT, CDR2 YYEEEE. Trimming took 1 base from V and 0 from J, leaving 11 bases between them. The length of the CDR3 is 15 residues. Template switching by 5'RACE produced TCR cDNA, adding a universal primer site and UMIs. TCRdb itself ran the 5' RACE reads through MiXCR, one entry per CDR3 protein. This table has about 330,000 distinct CDR3 sequences, 8% to 9.5% appearing once. As regards this clonotype: Its antigen is unidentified.

Findings and limits, study-wide: The booster saw the reappearance of most primary-vaccination clones (roughly 95% CD4, 70% to 90% CD8). Researchers noted that a small share of clonotypes showed up in both CD4 and CD8 compartments.

Sequencing used PBMCs, obtained more than 35 days after the first yellow fever vaccination. This chain uses TRBV5-6 with TRBJ2-7; possibly TRBD1 for D (6 bases). This sequence originates from a man aged 18 to 30 who received the YFV17D yellow fever vaccine. DNA for the CDR3: TGTGCCAGCAGCTTGAAGGGGACATACTCCTACGAGCAGTACTTC. This codes for CASSLKGTYSYEQYF.